The 25 T cell receptor beta chains presented below share a single source sample, sequenced in a study of blood T cell repertoires in COVID-19. Sequencing used immunoSEQ multiplex PCR; TCRdb keeps in-frame clones, though not all of them. The table includes some 300,000 clones, about 87% detected once. Material: peripheral blood. The receptors were sampled from an older man with acute or convalescent COVID-19.

V usage is TRBV7-2 and J usage is TRBJ2-7; a possible D gene is TRBD2 (5 bases). Per the germline V gene, CDR1 is SGHTA and CDR2 is FQGNSA. Between the trimmed V and J ends, which lost 3 bases and 7 bases, there was a span of 10 bases. The CDR3 is 12 residues long. DNA of the CDR3: TGTGCCAGCAGCTTCGACCCGGGAGAGCAGTACTTC. This sequence encodes CASSFDPGEQYF.

The gene calls are TRBV3-1 (or the pseudogene TRBV3-2) and TRBJ2-7, with a possible D match to TRBD1 (5 bases). V lost 4 bases and J 3 bases, leaving 16 bases between the germline ends. Germline CDR1 LGHDT, CDR2 YNNKEL (reference sequence). This CDR3 is 15 amino acids long. DNA for the CDR3: TGTGCCAGCAGCCCCAGGGATATTGTCGTCTACGAGCAGTACTTC. The encoded protein is CASSPRDIVVYEQYF.

This clone was counted between two and nine times. The chain has TRBV3-1 (or the pseudogene TRBV3-2) and TRBJ2-7; possible D gene TRBD1, 6 bases. Trimming stripped 3 bases from V and 3 bases from J, with 15 bases between. The CDR3 has 15 residues. The germline V gene encodes CDR1 LGHDT and CDR2 YNNKEL (reference sequence). This CDR3 is CASSQEYGDNYEQYF. The CDR3 DNA sequence: TGTGCCAGCAGCCAGGAGTACGGGGACAACTACGAGCAGTACTTC.

The chain is built from TRBV28 and TRBJ1-6; no clear D. Per the germline V gene, CDR1 is MDHEN and CDR2 is SYDVKM. The CDR3 totals 15 residues. V shed 8 bases and J shed 6 bases, with 17 bases lying between them. CDR3: CASVGEGRGNSPLHF. In nucleotides, the CDR3 is TGTGCCAGCGTCGGGGAGGGTCGAGGTAATTCACCCCTCCACTTT.

The rearrangement links TRBV9 to TRBJ2-1, with TRBD1 matching over 7 bases. Germline CDR1 reads SGDLS; CDR2 reads YYNGEE. Trimming took 3 bases from V and 11 from J; bases not matched to a gene: 14. The CDR3 covers 15 residues. The CDR3 spells CASSGTGVALGKQFF. The CDR3 region has the DNA TGTGCCAGCAGCGGGACAGGTGTGGCGTTAGGTAAGCAGTTCTTC.

The rearrangement uses TRBV19 and TRBJ1-2, with 7 bases identical to TRBD1. The V and J ends lost 5 bases and 7 bases, in that order; junction bases with no gene match: 13. The V gene's germline CDR1 is LNHDA and CDR2 SQIVND (reference sequence). The CDR3 contains 15 residues. The CDR3 DNA follows: TGTGCCAGTAGTCTCCCCGGAGGGGGCGTCCTTGGCTACACCTTC. Translation: CASSLPGGGVLGYTF.

The gene calls are TRBV3-1 (or the pseudogene TRBV3-2) and TRBJ1-4, with D possibly matching TRBD1 (5 bases). V lost 4 bases and J lost 8, with 17 bases in between. Germline V CDR1 and CDR2: LGHDT, YNNKEL (reference sequence). This CDR3 spans 15 amino acids. The CDR3 region is CASSRAGQELEKLFF. CDR3 DNA: TGTGCCAGCAGCCGCGCGGGGCAGGAGTTGGAAAAACTGTTTTTT.

The rearrangement uses TRBV19 and TRBJ2-5; 7 bases are a match to TRBD1. V shed 5 bases, J shed 5 bases, and the junction held 14 bases outside the gene matches. The CDR3 has 16 amino acids. Germline V gene lookup returns CDR1 LNHDA and CDR2 SQIVND (reference sequence). DNA for the CDR3: TGTGCCAGTAGTTTGAGAGGGGGACAGCGTTGGGAGACCCAGTACTTC. Translating gives CASSLRGGQRWETQYF.

The V and J genes are TRBV7-9 and TRBJ2-7; D might be TRBD1 (7 bases). V lost 8 bases and J lost 1, with 12 bases in between. Germline-derived CDR1 and CDR2 are SEHNR and FQNEAQ (reference sequence). The CDR3 is made up of 13 amino acids. CDR3 DNA: TGTGCCAGCGTCCCAGGGGGGTCCTACGAGCAGTACTTC. The encoded protein is CASVPGGSYEQYF.

This clone was detected only once. V usage is TRBV6-6 and J usage is TRBJ2-2, with TRBD2 identical over 9 bases. Germline V gene lookup returns CDR1 MNHNY and CDR2 SVGAGI (reference sequence). The CDR3 runs to 16 residues. Germline trimming cut 8 bases from V and 2 bases from J; bases unmatched to any gene: 9. Here the CDR3 DNA reads TGTGCCAGCTCACGGGGACTAGCATCCAACACCGGGGAGCTGTTTTTT. Amino acids: CASSRGLASNTGELFF.

The chain has TRBV29-1 and TRBJ2-7, with D maybe TRBD1 (5 bases). This CDR3 is 14 amino acids long. Germline V gene sequence: CDR1 SQVTM, CDR2 ANQGSEA. The V end was cut by 7 bases, the J end by 3 bases, with 19 bases between. The CDR3 nucleotides read TGCAGCGCCCTAGTACAGGTTAGAGGCTACGAGCAGTACTTC. It is translated as CSALVQVRGYEQYF.

The chain recombines TRBV10-3 with TRBJ1-2, with 9 nucleotides matching TRBD1. CDR3 length: 13 residues. The ends lost 7 bases at V and 6 bases at J; junction bases unmatched: 6. Per the germline V gene, CDR1 is ENHRY and CDR2 is SYGVKD. The CDR3 sequence: CAIKGQGVDGYTF. Written as DNA, the CDR3 is TGTGCCATCAAGGGACAGGGCGTCGATGGCTACACCTTC.

This clone was counted only a few times. The rearrangement uses TRBV28 and TRBJ1-5; TRBD1 aligns across 8 bases. V lost 3 bases to trimming and J lost 6 bases; unmatched junction nucleotides: 4. Germline V gene lookup returns CDR1 MDHEN and CDR2 SYDVKM. The CDR3 is made up of 14 amino acids. CDR3 residues: CASSFTGGGQPQHF. DNA for the CDR3: TGTGCCAGCAGTTTTACAGGGGGGGGTCAGCCCCAGCATTTT.

The chain employs TRBV7-8 and TRBJ2-3; D gene ambiguous. Germline CDR1 reads SGHVS; CDR2 reads FQNEAQ. V lost 5 bases to trimming and J lost 2 bases, with 17 bases between them. There are 16 residues in the CDR3. The DNA for the CDR3 is TGTGCCAGCAGCAGATACCGAGGCATCCCCACAGATACGCAGTATTTT. The encoded protein is CASSRYRGIPTDTQYF. Filled out from reference TRBV7-8 and TRBJ2-3, the complete variable domain reads GAGVSQSPRYKVAKRGQDVALRCDPISGHVSLFWYQQALGQGPEFLTYFQNEAQLDKSGLPSDRFFAERPEGSVSTLKIQRTQQEDSAVYLCASSRYRGIPTDTQYFGPGTRLTVL.

V gene TRBV18 combines with J gene TRBJ2-7, with TRBD1 identical over 9 bases. The CDR3 sequence is 13 residues long. J gave up 6 bases and V 3 bases, and 3 bases lay outside the gene matches. Looked up from germline, CDR1 is KGHSH and CDR2 is LQKENI. This CDR3 is CASSPTTGGEQYF. DNA of the CDR3: TGTGCCAGCTCACCGACGACAGGGGGCGAGCAGTACTTC.

The V and J genes are TRBV18 and TRBJ1-1, with a possible D match to TRBD1 (5 bases). The CDR3 runs 14 residues. Germline V CDR1 and CDR2: KGHSH, LQKENI. V was shortened by 1 base and J by 3 bases, with 9 bases between the two germline ends. The CDR3 loop reads CASSPQGRDTEAFF. The CDR3 bases are TGTGCCAGCTCACCACAGGGGAGGGACACTGAAGCTTTCTTT.

The chain has TRBV29-1 and TRBJ2-1; perhaps TRBD2 as D (6 bases). The CDR3 length is 15 residues. V lost 2 bases, J lost 4 bases, and 15 bases lay in between. Germline CDR1 is SQVTM and CDR2 is ANQGSEA. CDR3 sequence (DNA): TGCAGCGTTGAATTTGGGGCTAGCGCATACAATGAGCAGTTCTTC. The encoded protein is CSVEFGASAYNEQFF.

The chain combines TRBV6-5 with TRBJ2-5; 7 bases line up with TRBD2. The CDR3 spans 14 residues. Trimming took 6 bases from V and 2 from J; bases not matched to a gene: 6. The germline gives CDR1 MNHEY, CDR2 SVGAGI. This CDR3 reads CASSQNGGQETQYF. The CDR3 DNA sequence: TGTGCCAGCAGCCAGAACGGGGGGCAAGAGACCCAGTACTTC.

The chain combines TRBV2 with TRBJ2-7; tentative D call: TRBD1 (6 bases). V was clipped by 6 bases and J by 5 bases, with 14 bases between them. Per the germline V gene, CDR1 is SNHLY and CDR2 is FYNNEI. The CDR3 contains 13 residues. CDR3 sequence (DNA): TGTGCCAGCAGGGGGACATTACCCAACGAGCAGTACTTC. This translates into CASRGTLPNEQYF.

The chain recombines TRBV24-1 with TRBJ2-2, with TRBD1 matching over 9 bases. Germline CDR1 is KGHDR and CDR2 is SFDVKD. V was clipped by 3 bases and J by 4 bases; unmatched bases: 5. The CDR3 totals 16 residues. The DNA of the CDR3 is TGTGCCACCAGTGATGTACAGGGGGCTACCACCGGGGAGCTGTTTTTT. It translates to CATSDVQGATTGELFF.

V gene TRBV6-5 combines with J gene TRBJ1-2, with a weak D call TRBD1 (5 bases). V lost 4 bases and J 4 bases, leaving 13 bases between the germline ends. Looked up from germline, CDR1 is MNHEY and CDR2 is SVGAGI. This CDR3 has 14 amino acids. Here the CDR3 reads CASSSPTETYGYTF. The CDR3 DNA reads TGTGCCAGCAGTTCCCCGACAGAGACCTATGGCTACACCTTC.

This chain links TRBV10-2 with TRBJ1-1, with D unclear. The CDR3 has 12 residues. Germline CDR1 WSHSY, CDR2 SAAADI. V lost 7 bases and J lost 1, with 7 bases in between. This CDR3 is CASKTPNTEAFF. DNA of the CDR3: TGCGCCAGCAAGACACCGAACACTGAAGCTTTCTTT.

CDR3 nucleotide sequence: TGCGCCAGCAGCTTGGCCAGGTCGAACACTGAAGCTTTCTTT. Amino acids: CASSLARSNTEAFF. The chain recombines TRBV5-1 with TRBJ1-1; unclear D gene. Trimming took off 0 bases at V and 1 base at J, with 7 bases between the two ends. The V gene's germline CDR1 is SGHRS and CDR2 YFSETQ. The CDR3 loop spans 14 amino acids. Variable domain in full (rest from reference TRBV5-1 and TRBJ1-1): KAGVTQTPRYLIKTRGQQVTLSCSPISGHRSVSWYQQTPGQGLQFLFEYFSETQRNKGNFPGRFSGRQFSNSRSEMNVSTLELGDSALYLCASSLARSNTEAFFGQGTRLTVV.

The rearrangement uses TRBV7-9 and TRBJ2-1; 8 bases agree with TRBD2. V shed 5 bases, J shed 4 bases, and the junction held 7 bases outside the gene matches. This CDR3 has 15 residues. The germline V gene has CDR1 SEHNR and CDR2 FQNEAQ (reference sequence). Here the CDR3 reads CASSPSGGHYNEQFF. The DNA for the CDR3 is TGTGCCAGCAGCCCAAGCGGGGGCCATTACAATGAGCAGTTCTTC.

V gene TRBV7-9 combines with J gene TRBJ2-5; 7 bases match TRBD1. Germline lookup yields CDR1 SEHNR and CDR2 FQNEAQ (reference sequence). The CDR3 contains 17 residues. V was pared by 5 bases and J by 1 base, with 13 bases of the junction left unmatched. CDR3 bases: TGTGCCAGCAGCCCCGTCCCGGGACAGCAAAGCCAAGAGACCCAGTACTTC. Protein product: CASSPVPGQQSQETQYF. Full variable domain (outside the CDR3, taken from reference TRBV7-9 and TRBJ2-5): DTGVSQNPRHKITKRGQNVTFRCDPISEHNRLYWYRQTLGQGPEFLTYFQNEAQLEKSRLLSDRFSAERPKGSFSTLEIQRTEQGDSAMYLCASSPVPGQQSQETQYFGPGTRLLVL.